One and the same sample provided the 19 T cell receptor beta chains below, sequenced in a study of post-analysis software for immune sequencing data. The library was made from cDNA and included unique molecular identifiers. TCRdb fed the PCR reads into MiXCR, producing one record per CDR3 protein. In the table there are 820,000 or so distinct CDR3 sequences, approximately 57% of which are singletons. Study-wide results and limits: The five TRBV segments detected at higher frequency in patients than in controls included TRBV5-6, TRBV5-1 and TRBV20-1.

Which antigens these TCRs recognize remains unknown. Material: blood. The receptors were sampled from a girl aged 5-17 years with multiple sclerosis.

This clonotype was observed a handful of times. Here the CDR3 reads CASSYWQVGNEQFF. For the CDR3, the DNA is TGTGCCAGCAGTTATTGGCAGGTGGGCAATGAGCAGTTCTTC. The genes are TRBV27 and TRBJ2-1; D ambiguous. Trimming removed 4 bases at V and 6 bases at J, with 13 bases between. Germline assignment: CDR1 MNHEY and CDR2 SMNVEV (reference sequence). The CDR3 extends over 14 amino acids.

The table lists this clonotype with a few counts. V is TRBV7-9 and J is TRBJ2-4; 7 bases match TRBD1. J gave up 13 bases and V 4 bases, and 13 bases lay outside the gene matches. Germline CDR1 SEHNR, CDR2 FQNEAQ (reference sequence). The CDR3 has 14 amino acids. The CDR3 region is CASSSGQVVNEQYF. The CDR3 nucleotides are TGTGCCAGCAGCTCCGGACAGGTAGTGAATGAGCAGTACTTC. Together with reference TRBV7-9 and TRBJ2-4, the CDR3 gives the full variable domain: DTGVSQNPRHKITKRGQNVTFRCDPISEHNRLYWYRQTLGQGPEFLTYFQNEAQLEKSRLLSDRFSAERPKGSFSTLEIQRTEQGDSAMYLCASSSGQVVNEQYFGAGTRLSVL.

This clonotype was seen more than once but under ten times. This chain uses TRBV29-1 with TRBJ1-2; D perhaps matches TRBD1 (5 bases). CDR1 is SQVTM, CDR2 ANQGSEA, per germline. The length of the CDR3 is 14 residues. Trimming took off 4 bases at V and 0 bases at J, with 12 bases between the two ends. CDR3 loop: CSVGTGQPNYGYTF. In nucleotides, the CDR3 is TGCAGCGTTGGGACTGGACAACCTAACTATGGCTACACCTTC.

The genes are TRBV7-9 and TRBJ2-1; D remains ambiguous. CDR1 is SEHNR, CDR2 FQNEAQ, per germline (reference sequence). The CDR3 has 14 amino acids. The germline V and J ends were trimmed by 6 bases and 4 bases, with 13 bases remaining between them. CDR3: CASRQIPRYNEQFF. CDR3 DNA sequence: TGTGCCAGCAGGCAAATACCGCGATACAATGAGCAGTTCTTC.

The CDR3 sequence: CATSRAPRTENYGYTF. DNA for the CDR3: TGTGCCACCAGCAGAGCCCCGAGGACAGAGAACTATGGCTACACCTTC. The chain recombines TRBV15 with TRBJ1-2; a possible D gene is TRBD1 (6 bases). V lost 1 base to trimming and J lost 2 bases, with 14 bases between them. The CDR3 loop spans 16 amino acids. Germline assignment: CDR1 LNHNV and CDR2 YYDKDF (reference sequence).

The V gene is TRBV29-1, the J gene TRBJ2-5; tentative D call: TRBD1 (6 bases). The ends were cut back, 7 bases at V and 11 bases at J, with 17 bases in the middle. Germline CDR1 SQVTM, CDR2 ANQGSEA. The CDR3 totals 11 residues. The DNA for the CDR3 is TGCAGCGCCAGGACAGACTATGGGCAGTACTTC. This encodes CSARTDYGQYF.

The V and J genes are TRBV27 and TRBJ2-1; TRBD1 or TRBD2 may be the D gene (5 bases each). There are 13 residues in the CDR3. The V and J ends lost 1 base and 11 bases respectively, with 12 bases between them. The germline V gene encodes CDR1 MNHEY and CDR2 SMNVEV (reference sequence). The CDR3 nucleotides are TGTGCCAGCAGTTTATTCCGGGGCAGTAAGCAGTTCTTC. As protein: CASSLFRGSKQFF.

This clonotype was counted between two and nine times. The chain is built from TRBV11-3 and TRBJ2-5; 12 bases align to TRBD2. The tail of the sequence fits TRBJ2-7 better, so the J call may be wrong. The CDR3 length is 15 residues. The V gene's germline CDR1 is SGHNT and CDR2 YENEEA. CDR3: CASSLGGLAGTEQYF. The CDR3 DNA reads TGTGCCAGCAGCCTAGGCGGACTAGCGGGAACCGAGCAGTACTTC.

This clonotype is a singleton in its sample. The chain joins TRBV5-1 to TRBJ2-3; 12 nucleotides agree with TRBD2. In germline, CDR1 is SGHRS, CDR2 YFSETQ. V shed 6 bases, J shed 4 bases, and the junction held 6 bases outside the gene matches. CDR3 length equals 15 residues. CDR3 in DNA: TGCGCCAGCAAACTAGCGGGGGGTTATTCAGATACGCAGTATTTT. It is translated as CASKLAGGYSDTQYF.

This clonotype was picked up a small number of times. This chain joins TRBV7-9 and TRBJ2-1; 10 positions agree with TRBD2. V lost 3 bases, J lost 7 bases, and 3 bases stayed unmatched. The CDR3 loop spans 14 amino acids. Germline V gene sequence: CDR1 SEHNR, CDR2 FQNEAQ (reference sequence). The CDR3 coding sequence is TGTGCCAGCAGCTTTCCTAGCGGGGGTAATGAGCAGTTCTTC. This codes for CASSFPSGGNEQFF.

The sample holds one count of this clonotype. The V call is TRBV10-2, the J call TRBJ1-5, with D tentatively TRBD1 (5 bases). This CDR3 is 13 amino acids long. Trimming took off 0 bases at V and 5 bases at J, with 5 bases between the two ends. CDR1 and CDR2 (germline): WSHSY, SAAADI. The CDR3 DNA is TGCGCCAGCAGTGAGTCGACAGATCAGCCCCAGCATTTT. This sequence encodes CASSESTDQPQHF.

This clonotype was observed a single time. The gene calls are TRBV12-3 or TRBV12-4 and TRBJ1-2, with D perhaps TRBD1 (5 bases). The CDR3 is 16 residues long. V was clipped by 6 bases and J by 3 bases, with 20 bases between them. Here the CDR3 DNA reads TGTGCCAGCAGCGGGACCGAATCTCTCACGTACTATGGCTACACCTTC. Protein sequence: CASSGTESLTYYGYTF.

J is TRBJ2-4 and V is TRBV3-1; 7 bases map to TRBD2. The CDR3 consists of 14 residues. Germline V gene data show CDR1 as LGHDT and CDR2 as YNNKEL (reference sequence). Germline trimming cut 0 bases from V and 13 bases from J; bases unmatched to any gene: 9. CDR3: CASSQERGAREQYF. For the CDR3, the DNA is TGTGCCAGCAGCCAAGAGCGGGGAGCGCGGGAGCAGTACTTC. Together with reference TRBV3-1 and TRBJ2-4, the CDR3 gives the full variable domain: DTAVSQTPKYLVTQMGNDKSIKCEQNLGHDTMYWYKQDSKKFLKIMFSYNNKELIINETVPNRFSPKSPDKAHLNLHINSLELGDSAVYFCASSQERGAREQYFGAGTRLSVL.

V is TRBV10-3 and J is TRBJ2-3; TRBD2 aligns across 9 bases. The CDR3 is 14 amino acids. Germline V gene lookup returns CDR1 ENHRY and CDR2 SYGVKD. Trimming at V came to 6 bases and at J to 0 bases, leaving 1 base not matched to a gene. As DNA, the CDR3 is TGTGCCATCAGCCTAGCGGGAAGCACAGATACGCAGTATTTT. Amino acid sequence: CAISLAGSTDTQYF.

The CDR3 DNA is TGCGCCAGCAGCCCGATACCTGGGACGGGGGTACAAGAGACCCAGTACTTC. Its protein product is CASSPIPGTGVQETQYF. The chain recombines TRBV5-1 with TRBJ2-5; TRBD2 might be the D (6 bases). CDR3 length: 17 amino acids. The germline V and J ends were trimmed by 4 bases and 2 bases, with 21 bases remaining between them. Germline CDR1 SGHRS, CDR2 YFSETQ.

This rearrangement joins TRBV5-1 to TRBJ2-3; 14 bases are a match to TRBD2. The CDR3 totals 15 residues. V lost 4 bases, J lost 13 bases, and 11 bases stayed unmatched. Germline V lookup: CDR1 SGHRS, CDR2 YFSETQ. The CDR3: CASSQTSGRAGSEYF. CDR3 DNA: TGCGCCAGCAGCCAGACTAGCGGGAGGGCCGGGTCGGAGTATTTT.

This sequence joins TRBV5-1 and TRBJ2-2; 9 bases are a match to TRBD1. The CDR3 spans 14 residues. V shed 4 bases and J 6 bases; nucleotides not matched to a gene: 4. Germline-derived CDR1 and CDR2 are SGHRS and YFSETQ. CDR3 in DNA: TGCGCCAGCAGCCTCGGACAGGGGCCCGGGGAGCTGTTTTTT. As protein: CASSLGQGPGELFF.

Concerning this clonotype itself: Its ends do not fully match the called genes, so a read error is possible. The chain combines TRBV20-1 with TRBJ2-7, with a possible D match to TRBD2 (6 bases). Matching the DNA end better, TRBJ2-4 makes the J call doubtful. This CDR3 is built from 12 residues. The germline V gene has CDR1 DFQATT and CDR2 SNEGSKA (reference sequence). Here the CDR3 DNA reads TGCAGGGCTACCCGGGACTCCCCCATTCAGTACTTC. Its protein product is CRATRDSPIQYF.

The chain uses TRBV28 and TRBJ2-7; D possibly corresponds to TRBD1 (6 bases). This CDR3 region has 15 residues. Germline values: CDR1 MDHEN, CDR2 SYDVKM. V was pared by 2 bases and J by 2 bases, with 13 bases between. The CDR3 sequence: CASSLGGTLPYEQYF. The CDR3 bases are TGTGCCAGCAGTTTAGGGGGCACCCTGCCCTACGAGCAGTACTTC.